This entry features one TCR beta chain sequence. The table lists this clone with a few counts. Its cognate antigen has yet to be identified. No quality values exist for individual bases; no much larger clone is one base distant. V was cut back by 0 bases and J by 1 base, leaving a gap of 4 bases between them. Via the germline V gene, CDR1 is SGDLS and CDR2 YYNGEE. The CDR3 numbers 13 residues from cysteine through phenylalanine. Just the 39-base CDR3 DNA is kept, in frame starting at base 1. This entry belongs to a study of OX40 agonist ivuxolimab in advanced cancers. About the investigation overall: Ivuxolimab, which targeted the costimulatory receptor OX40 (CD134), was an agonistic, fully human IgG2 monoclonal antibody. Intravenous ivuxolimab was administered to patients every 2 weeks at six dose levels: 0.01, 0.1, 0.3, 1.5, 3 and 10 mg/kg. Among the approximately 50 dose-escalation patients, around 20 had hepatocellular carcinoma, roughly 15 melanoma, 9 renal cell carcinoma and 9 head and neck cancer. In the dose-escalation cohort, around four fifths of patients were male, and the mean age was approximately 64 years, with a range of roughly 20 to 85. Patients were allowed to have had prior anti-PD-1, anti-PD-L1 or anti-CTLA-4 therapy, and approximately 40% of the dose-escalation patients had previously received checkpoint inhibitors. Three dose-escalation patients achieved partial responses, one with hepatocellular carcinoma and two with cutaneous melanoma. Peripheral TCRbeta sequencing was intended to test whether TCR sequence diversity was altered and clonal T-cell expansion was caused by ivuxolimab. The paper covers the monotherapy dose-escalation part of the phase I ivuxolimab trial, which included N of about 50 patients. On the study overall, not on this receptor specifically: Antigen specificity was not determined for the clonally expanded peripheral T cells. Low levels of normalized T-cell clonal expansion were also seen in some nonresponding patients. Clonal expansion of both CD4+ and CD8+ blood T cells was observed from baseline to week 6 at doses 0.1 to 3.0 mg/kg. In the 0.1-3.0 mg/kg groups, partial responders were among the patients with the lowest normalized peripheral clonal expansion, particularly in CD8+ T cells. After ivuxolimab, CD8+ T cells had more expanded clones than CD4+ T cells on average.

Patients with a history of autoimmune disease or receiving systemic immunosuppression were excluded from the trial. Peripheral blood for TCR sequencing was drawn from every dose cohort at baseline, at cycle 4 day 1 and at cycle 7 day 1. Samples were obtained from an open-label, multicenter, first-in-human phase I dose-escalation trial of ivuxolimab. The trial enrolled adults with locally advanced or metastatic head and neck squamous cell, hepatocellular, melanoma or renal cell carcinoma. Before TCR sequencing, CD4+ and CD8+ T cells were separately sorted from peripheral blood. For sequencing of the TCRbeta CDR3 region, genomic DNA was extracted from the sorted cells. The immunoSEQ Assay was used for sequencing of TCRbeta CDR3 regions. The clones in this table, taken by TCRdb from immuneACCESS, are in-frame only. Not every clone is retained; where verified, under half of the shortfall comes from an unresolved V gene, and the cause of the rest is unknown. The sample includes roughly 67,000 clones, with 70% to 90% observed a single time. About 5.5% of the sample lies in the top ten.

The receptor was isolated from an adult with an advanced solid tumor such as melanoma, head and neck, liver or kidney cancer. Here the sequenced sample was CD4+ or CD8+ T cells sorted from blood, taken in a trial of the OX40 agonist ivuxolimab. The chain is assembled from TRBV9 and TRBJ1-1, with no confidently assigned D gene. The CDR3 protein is CASSVVQNTEAFF. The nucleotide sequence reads TGTGCCAGCAGCGTAGTTCAGAACACTGAAGCTTTCTTT.